The present entry profiles one T cell receptor beta chain with its context. This record comes from a study of OX40 agonist ivuxolimab in advanced cancers. Turning to the study itself: Ivuxolimab doses were 0.01, 0.1, 0.3, 1.5, 3 or 10 mg/kg every 2 weeks. A partial response was reached by three patients: one with hepatocellular carcinoma and two with cutaneous melanoma.

Patients had blood sampled at baseline and again on cycle 4 day 1 and cycle 7 day 1. CDR3 size: 16 residues. V was pared by 0 bases and J by 8 bases, with 9 bases of the junction left unmatched. Germline values: CDR1 LGHNA, CDR2 YSLEER. This table comes from immunoSEQ multiplex PCR, and its TCRdb copy is limited to in-frame clones, with some not included. In the table there are nearly 80,000 clones, roughly 88% of which are singletons. The V gene is TRBV4-3, the J gene TRBJ2-1; TRBD2 matches at 8 bases. The receptor was isolated from an adult with an advanced solid tumor such as melanoma, head and neck, liver or kidney cancer. Sequencing was performed on CD4+ or CD8+ T cells sorted from blood, taken in a trial of the OX40 agonist ivuxolimab. The CDR3 here is CASSQDLLAGYYEQFF. CDR3 coding DNA: TGCGCCAGCAGCCAAGACTTGCTAGCGGGTTACTATGAGCAGTTCTTC.